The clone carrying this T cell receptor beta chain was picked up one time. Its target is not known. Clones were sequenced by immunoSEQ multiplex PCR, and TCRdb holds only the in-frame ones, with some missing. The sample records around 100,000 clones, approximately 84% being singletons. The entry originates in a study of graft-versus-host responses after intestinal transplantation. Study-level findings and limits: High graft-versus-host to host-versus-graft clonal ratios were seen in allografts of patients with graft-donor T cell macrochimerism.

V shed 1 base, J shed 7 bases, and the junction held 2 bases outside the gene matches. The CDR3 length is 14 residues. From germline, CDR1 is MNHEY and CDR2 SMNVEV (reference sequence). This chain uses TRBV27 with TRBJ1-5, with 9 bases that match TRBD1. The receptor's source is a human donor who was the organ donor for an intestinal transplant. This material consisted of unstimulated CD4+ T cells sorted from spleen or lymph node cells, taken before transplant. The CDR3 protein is CASSLWGTGQPQHF. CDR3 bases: TGTGCCAGCAGTTTATGGGGGACAGGGCAGCCCCAGCATTTT.